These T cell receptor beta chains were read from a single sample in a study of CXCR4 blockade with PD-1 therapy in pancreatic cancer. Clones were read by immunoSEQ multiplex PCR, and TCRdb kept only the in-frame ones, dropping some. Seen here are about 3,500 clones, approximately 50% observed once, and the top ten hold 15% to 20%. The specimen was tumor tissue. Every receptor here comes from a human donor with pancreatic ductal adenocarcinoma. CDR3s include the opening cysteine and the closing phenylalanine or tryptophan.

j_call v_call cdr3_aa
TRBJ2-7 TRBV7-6 CASSLAWGQGSEQYF
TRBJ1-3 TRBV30 CACLDRVTNTIYF
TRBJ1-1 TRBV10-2 CASSEEADEAFF
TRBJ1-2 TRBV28 CASSFERDNYGYTF
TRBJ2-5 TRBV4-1 CASSHRDPGETQYF
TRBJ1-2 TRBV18 CASSPGRSDYGYTF
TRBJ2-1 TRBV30 CAWKNAQGNEQFF
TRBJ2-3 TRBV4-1 CASSQEGGFSTDTQYF
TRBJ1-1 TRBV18 CASSLRTGDTEAFF
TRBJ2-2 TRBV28 CVSSLRGNTGELFF
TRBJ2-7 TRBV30 CAWARDSYEQYF
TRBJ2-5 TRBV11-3 CASSLENYRGETQYF
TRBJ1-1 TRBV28 CASRLMPGQENTEAFF
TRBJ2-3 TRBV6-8 CAIKVAESTDTQYF
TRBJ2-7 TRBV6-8 CASLDGRAYEQYF
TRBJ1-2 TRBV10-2 CASAPAGTATNYGYTF
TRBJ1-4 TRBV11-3 CASSLGRLDEKLFF
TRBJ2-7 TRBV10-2 CASSEGGNYEQYF
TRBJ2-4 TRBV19 CASMGDRVNIQYF
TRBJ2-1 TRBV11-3 CASSLRVSGRNEQFF
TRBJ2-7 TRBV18 CASSLAGGYEQYF
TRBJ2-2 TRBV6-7 CASTAPWAGTGELFF
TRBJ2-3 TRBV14 CASSQGRTSGSTDTQYF
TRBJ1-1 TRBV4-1 CASSHRQADTEAFF
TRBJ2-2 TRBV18 CASSPGQYTGELFF
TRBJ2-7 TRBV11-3 CASSPGLAGGYEQYF
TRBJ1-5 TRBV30 CAWSVLGSNQPQHF
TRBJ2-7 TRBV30 CAWSFAYEQYF
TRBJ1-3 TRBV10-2 CASNQEGDRAGNTIYF
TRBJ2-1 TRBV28 CASNHRTYNEQFF
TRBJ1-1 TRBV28 CASSRPRGDTEAFF
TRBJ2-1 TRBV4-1 CASTSTGTGVEQFF
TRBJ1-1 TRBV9 CASSWAVLDAEAFF
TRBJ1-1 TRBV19 CASSRAATGDTEAFF
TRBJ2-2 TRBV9 CASRATDNTGELFF
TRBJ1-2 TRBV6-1 CASSEERGFGYTF
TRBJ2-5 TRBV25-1 CASSSFDGQETQYF
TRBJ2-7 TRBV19 CASTPGTSGDSYEQYF
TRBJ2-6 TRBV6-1 CASSEEEGSGANVLTF
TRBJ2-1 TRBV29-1 CSVLLPGQNEQFF
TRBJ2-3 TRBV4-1 CASSPDLGADTQYF
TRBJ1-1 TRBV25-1 CASSTGTGNTEAFF
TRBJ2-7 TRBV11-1 CASSLRQRSYEQYF
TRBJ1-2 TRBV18 CASSDQDYGYTF
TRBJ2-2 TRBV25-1 CASSNRLAGDIRTGELFF
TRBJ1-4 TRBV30 CAWSVKGVGEKLFF